This record covers a single T cell receptor (beta chain). As yet, its antigen is unknown. Other DNA variants within this sample encode the same CDR3. Libraries were prepared by immunoSEQ multiplex PCR; TCRdb keeps only in-frame clonotypes and omits some of them. The sample comprises approximately 1,000,000 clones, 60% to 85% of which are singletons, and almost 0.9% rests with the top ten. Germline CDR1 is SGHRS and CDR2 is YFSETQ. This CDR3 comprises 15 residues. V trimming: 0 bases; J trimming: 0 bases; junction bases outside the gene matches: 0. This entry belongs to a study of shared clonotypes between healthy human individuals. Study in general: The study used three CD4 naive, three CD4 memory, two CD8 naive and one CD8 memory plate per donor.

General study points: Naive CD4 clonotype sharing across several donors was 5% to 6%.

The specimen sequenced was memory CD4+ T cells from PBMCs. Subset indicated: CD45RA-negative fraction. The chain carries TRBV5-1 and TRBJ2-3; 8 nucleotides agree with TRBD2. This TCR was sampled from a man aged 18 to 30 in good health. Some clones in this sample may be carry-over from other donors' samples. The CDR3 spells CASSLVAGSTDTQYF. CDR3 DNA: TGCGCCAGCAGCTTGGTAGCGGGAAGCACAGATACGCAGTATTTT. Based on the CDR3 plus reference TRBV5-1 and TRBJ2-3, the full variable domain is KAGVTQTPRYLIKTRGQQVTLSCSPISGHRSVSWYQQTPGQGLQFLFEYFSETQRNKGNFPGRFSGRQFSNSRSEMNVSTLELGDSALYLCASSLVAGSTDTQYFGPGTRLTVL.